The 2 T cell receptor beta chains given below trace back to one sample, sequenced in a study of beta chain features in type 1 diabetes (dated by TCRdb to between 2017 and 2018). Their antigens are not known. Libraries were built with the immunoSEQ multiplex PCR assay. The entire amount of isolated RNA was reverse transcribed using the High Capacity cDNA Reverse Transcription Kit, so the sequenced TCRB transcripts were expressed ones. What TCRdb holds here is the immuneACCESS table cut down to in-frame rearrangements. Part of the clones is not present; checked against another copy, under half of the missing clones reflect an unresolved V gene, and the others are unexplained. The sample table shows nearly 350,000 clones, and approximately 9.7% are seen once. The ten largest make up around 1% of the sample. Points the paper makes about the study in general: Type 1 diabetes patients showed a moderate but significant shortening of TCRB CDR3 length in all four CD4+ subsets.

The material sequenced was central memory CD4+ T cells from blood. Receptor source: a young man with type 1 diabetes.

This clone was detected only a few times. CDR3 sequence reads: CASSFDYGYTF. DNA for the CDR3: TGTGCCAGCAGCTTTGACTATGGCTACACCTTC. The chain joins TRBV5-6 to TRBJ1-2; D gene ambiguous. The CDR3 contains 11 residues. Trimming took 2 bases from V and 3 from J, leaving 2 bases between them. Germline V gives CDR1 SGHDT, CDR2 YYEEEE.

This clone has only a few counts. J is TRBJ2-3 and V is TRBV5-6; no clear D gene. The CDR3 has 13 amino acids. V shed 1 base and J shed 2 bases, with 5 bases lying between them. Germline CDR1 is SGHDT and CDR2 is YYEEEE. The CDR3 bases are TGTGCCAGCAGCTTGTGGCTCACAGATACGCAGTATTTT. Its protein is CASSLWLTDTQYF.